This is a list of T cell receptor beta chains from one sample in a study of blood T cells in healthy people across ages. Each CDR3 protein gets one entry after TCRdb re-called the 5' RACE reads with MiXCR. Of 870,000 or so distinct CDR3 sequences listed, less than 35% are singletons. What was sequenced was blood. These receptors all come from a woman of 80 years or more in good health. Both conserved end residues are part of each CDR3.

j_call | v_call | cdr3_length | cdr3_aa
TRBJ2-3 | TRBV20-1 | 15 | CSARHGAVSTDTQYF
TRBJ2-3 | TRBV12-3/TRBV12-4 | 12 | CASRPPTDTEYF
TRBJ2-3 | TRBV27 | 15 | CASRHTGGGIDTQYF
TRBJ1-2 | TRBV20-1 | 15 | CSARGGGRGTYGYTF
TRBJ1-1 | TRBV5-1 | 13 | CASSPVGRTEAFF
TRBJ1-2 | TRBV20-1 | 13 | CSAREGGHYGYTF
TRBJ2-1 | TRBV3-1 | 15 | CASSQDISGYNEQFF
TRBJ2-7 | TRBV7-2 | 12 | CASSYQSGEQYF
TRBJ2-3 | TRBV29-1 | 14 | CSVGREWGTDTQYF
TRBJ2-2 | TRBV15 | 15 | CVTSKGGGITGELFF
TRBJ2-6 | TRBV7-2 | 17 | CASSVTAGAFGANVLTF
TRBJ2-5 | TRBV6-5 | 16 | CASSYYAGGPVETQYF
TRBJ2-5 | TRBV5-1 | 14 | CASSLQISYNEQYF
TRBJ2-1 | TRBV7-6 | 15 | CASSLGGETYNEQFF
TRBJ2-3 | TRBV6-2/TRBV6-3 | 16 | CASSYSGLLIRNTQYF
TRBJ2-7 | TRBV12-3/TRBV12-4 | 16 | CASSPGFSSYSYEQYF
TRBJ2-3 | TRBV2 | 14 | CASRLAGGADTQYF
TRBJ2-7 | TRBV6-2/TRBV6-3 | 13 | CASRHRASYEQYF
TRBJ2-5 | TRBV20-1 | 16 | CSARVLAGGNQETQYF
TRBJ2-3 | TRBV7-2 | 18 | CASSLVGSGGSSTDTQYF
TRBJ2-3 | TRBV3-1 | 17 | CASSQARLAGSTDTQYF
TRBJ2-5 | TRBV10-2 | 13 | CASSTGLQETQYF
TRBJ2-5 | TRBV9 | 14 | CASSVVGDYNEQYF
TRBJ2-5 | TRBV20-1 | 13 | CSASPSTDSTQYF
TRBJ2-7 | TRBV6-2/TRBV6-3 | 15 | CASSYSIGTAYEQYF
TRBJ2-7 | TRBV5-1 | 14 | CASSTDRGAYEQYF
TRBJ2-1 | TRBV9 | 16 | CASSTLVEFSYNEQFF
TRBJ2-1 | TRBV12-3/TRBV12-4 | 20 | CASSTHPKTSAGVTHNEQFF
TRBJ2-5 | TRBV3-1 | 16 | CASSQDRGLFQETQYF
TRBJ1-1 | TRBV3-1 | 14 | CAGSQGGVNTEAFF
TRBJ2-1 | TRBV12-3/TRBV12-4 | 15 | CASSFRLAGYNEQFF
TRBJ2-3 | TRBV27 | 17 | CASSWLSGTQYTDTQYF
TRBJ2-3 | TRBV6-1 | 13 | CASSGGGRDTQYF
TRBJ1-2 | TRBV6-2/TRBV6-3 | 15 | CASSSGTGGFYGYTF
TRBJ2-3 | TRBV7-2 | 15 | CASSPRTTTTDTQYF
TRBJ1-5 | TRBV7-2 | 14 | CASSLSAVGQPQHF
TRBJ2-7 | TRBV28 | 15 | CASSLSGTVDYEQYF
TRBJ2-7 | TRBV20-1 | 14 | CSARDTGQGYEQYF
TRBJ2-3 | TRBV5-1 | 18 | CASSNRVPGGLHTDTQYF
TRBJ2-2 | TRBV5-1 | 15 | CASSLAGQNTGELFF
TRBJ2-7 | TRBV6-1 | 14 | CASGELAGAHEQYF
TRBJ2-2 | TRBV24-1 | 17 | CATSDSVGGRGTGELFF
TRBJ2-1 | TRBV14 | 15 | CASSRGLAGGPTAFF
TRBJ2-5 | TRBV5-6 | 14 | CASSLLGSEETQYF
TRBJ2-5 | TRBV5-1 | 14 | CASRPPGNQETQYF
TRBJ1-2 | TRBV5-6 | 15 | CASSLDWVESYGYTF
TRBJ2-7 | TRBV4-1 | 15 | CASSQEITNPGAQYF
TRBJ1-4 | TRBV28 | 13 | CASRDPGMEKLFF